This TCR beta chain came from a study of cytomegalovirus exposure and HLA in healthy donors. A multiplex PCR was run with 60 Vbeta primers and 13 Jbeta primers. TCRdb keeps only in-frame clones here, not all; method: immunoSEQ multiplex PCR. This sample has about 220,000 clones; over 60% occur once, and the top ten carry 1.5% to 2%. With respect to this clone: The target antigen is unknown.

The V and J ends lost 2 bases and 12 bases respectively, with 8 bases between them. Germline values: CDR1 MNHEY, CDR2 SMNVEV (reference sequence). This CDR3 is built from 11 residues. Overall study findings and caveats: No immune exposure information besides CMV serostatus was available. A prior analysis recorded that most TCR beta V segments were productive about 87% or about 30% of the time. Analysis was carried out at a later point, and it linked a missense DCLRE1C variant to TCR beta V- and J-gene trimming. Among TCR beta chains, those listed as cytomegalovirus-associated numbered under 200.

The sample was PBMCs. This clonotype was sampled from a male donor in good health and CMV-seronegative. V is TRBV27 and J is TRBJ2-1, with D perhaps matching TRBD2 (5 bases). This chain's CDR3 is CASSLGRGQFF. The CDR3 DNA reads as TGTGCCAGCAGTTTAGGACGGGGGCAGTTCTTC.